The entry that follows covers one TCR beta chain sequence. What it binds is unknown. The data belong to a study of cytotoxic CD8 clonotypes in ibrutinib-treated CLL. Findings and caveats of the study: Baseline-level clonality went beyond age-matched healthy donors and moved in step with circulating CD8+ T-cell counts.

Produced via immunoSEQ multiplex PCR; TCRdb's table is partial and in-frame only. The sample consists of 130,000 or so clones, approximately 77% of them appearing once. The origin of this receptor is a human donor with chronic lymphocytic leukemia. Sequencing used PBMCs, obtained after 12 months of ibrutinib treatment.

CDR3 loop: CASSVLRGHEQYF. The CDR3 bases are TGTGCCAGCAGTGTCCTCAGGGGGCACGAGCAGTACTTC. The chain employs TRBV27 and TRBJ2-7; 8 nucleotides agree with TRBD1. With V trimmed by 5 bases and J by 5 bases, 5 bases remained unmatched. The CDR3 runs to 13 residues. The germline V gene encodes CDR1 MNHEY and CDR2 SMNVEV (reference sequence).